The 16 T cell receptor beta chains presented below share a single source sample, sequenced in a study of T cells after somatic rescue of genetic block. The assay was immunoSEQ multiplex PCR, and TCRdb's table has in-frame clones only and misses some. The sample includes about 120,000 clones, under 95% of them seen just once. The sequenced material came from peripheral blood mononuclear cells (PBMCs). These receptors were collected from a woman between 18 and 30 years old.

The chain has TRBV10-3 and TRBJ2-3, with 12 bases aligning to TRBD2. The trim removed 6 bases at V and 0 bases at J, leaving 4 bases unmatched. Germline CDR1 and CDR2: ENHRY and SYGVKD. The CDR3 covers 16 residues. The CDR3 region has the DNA TGTGCCATCAGGACTAGCGGGGGCCCAAGCACAGATACGCAGTATTTT. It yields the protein CAIRTSGGPSTDTQYF.

The CDR3 DNA sequence: TGTGCCAGCGGCCTGGGACAGGGTGGTGGCACAGATACGCAGTATTTT. Its protein product is CASGLGQGGGTDTQYF. The chain recombines TRBV7-7 with TRBJ2-3; 9 nucleotides agree with TRBD1. Trimming at V came to 8 bases and at J to 1 base, leaving 10 bases not matched to a gene. Germline V lookup: CDR1 SSHAT, CDR2 FNYEAQ (reference sequence). CDR3 length: 16 residues.

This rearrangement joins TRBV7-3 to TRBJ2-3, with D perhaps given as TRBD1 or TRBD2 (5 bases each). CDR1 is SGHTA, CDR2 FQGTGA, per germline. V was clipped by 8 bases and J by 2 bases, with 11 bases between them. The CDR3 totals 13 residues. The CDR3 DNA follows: TGTGCCAGCGGGGACCCATCCACAGATACGCAGTATTTT. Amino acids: CASGDPSTDTQYF.

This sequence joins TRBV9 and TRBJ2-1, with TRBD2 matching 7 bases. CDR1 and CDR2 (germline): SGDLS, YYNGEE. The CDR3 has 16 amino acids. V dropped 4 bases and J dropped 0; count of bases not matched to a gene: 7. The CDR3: CASSPRLARSYNEQFF. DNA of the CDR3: TGTGCCAGCAGCCCTCGACTAGCTCGCTCCTACAATGAGCAGTTCTTC.

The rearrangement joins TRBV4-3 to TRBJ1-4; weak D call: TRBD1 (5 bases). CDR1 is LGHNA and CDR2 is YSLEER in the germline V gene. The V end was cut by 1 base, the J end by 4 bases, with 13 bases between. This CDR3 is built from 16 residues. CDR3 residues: CASSQVGAGDNEKLFF. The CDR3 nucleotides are TGCGCCAGCAGCCAAGTGGGAGCGGGGGATAATGAAAAACTGTTTTTT.

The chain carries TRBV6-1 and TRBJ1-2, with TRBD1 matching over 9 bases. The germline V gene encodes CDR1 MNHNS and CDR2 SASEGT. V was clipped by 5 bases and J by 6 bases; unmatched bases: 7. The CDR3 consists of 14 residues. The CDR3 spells CASSWSGTGNGYTF. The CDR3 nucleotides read TGTGCCAGCAGTTGGTCCGGGACAGGGAATGGCTACACCTTC.

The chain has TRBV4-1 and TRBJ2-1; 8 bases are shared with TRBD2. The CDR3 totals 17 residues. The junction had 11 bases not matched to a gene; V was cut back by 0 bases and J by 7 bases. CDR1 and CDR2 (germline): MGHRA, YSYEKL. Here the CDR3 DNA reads TGCGCCAGCAGCCAAGACGAGCGAGCGGGGGTAGGTAATGAGCAGTTCTTC. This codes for CASSQDERAGVGNEQFF.

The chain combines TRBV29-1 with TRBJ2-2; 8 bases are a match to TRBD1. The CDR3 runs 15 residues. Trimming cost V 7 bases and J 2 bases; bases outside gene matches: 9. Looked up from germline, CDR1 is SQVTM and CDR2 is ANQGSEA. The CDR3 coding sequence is TGCAGCGGGGGGCGTGGACAGGGAAACACCGGGGAGCTGTTTTTT. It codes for CSGGRGQGNTGELFF.

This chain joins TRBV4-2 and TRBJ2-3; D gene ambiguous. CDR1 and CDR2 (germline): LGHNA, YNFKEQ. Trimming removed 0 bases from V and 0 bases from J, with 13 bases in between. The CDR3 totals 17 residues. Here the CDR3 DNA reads TGTGCCAGCAGCCAAGAGGTTGGCAGAACTAGCACAGATACGCAGTATTTT. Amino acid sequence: CASSQEVGRTSTDTQYF.

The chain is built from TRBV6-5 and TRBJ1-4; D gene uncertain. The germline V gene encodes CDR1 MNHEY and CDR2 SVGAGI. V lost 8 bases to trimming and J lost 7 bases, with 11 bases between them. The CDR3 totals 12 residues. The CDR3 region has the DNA TGTGCCAGCCAAGGTAGAGGTGAAAAACTGTTTTTT. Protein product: CASQGRGEKLFF.

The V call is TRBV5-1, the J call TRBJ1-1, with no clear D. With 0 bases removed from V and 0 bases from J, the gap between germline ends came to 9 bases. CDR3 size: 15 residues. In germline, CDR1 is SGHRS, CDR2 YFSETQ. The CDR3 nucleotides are TGCGCCAGCAGCTTGGGGGTTCACATGAACACTGAAGCTTTCTTT. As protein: CASSLGVHMNTEAFF.

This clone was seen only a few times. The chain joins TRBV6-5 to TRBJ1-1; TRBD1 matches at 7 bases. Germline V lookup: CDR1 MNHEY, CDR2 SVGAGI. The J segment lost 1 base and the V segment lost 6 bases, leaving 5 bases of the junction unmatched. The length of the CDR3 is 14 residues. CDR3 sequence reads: CASRQGTGNTEAFF. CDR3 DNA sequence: TGTGCCAGCAGACAGGGGACCGGGAACACTGAAGCTTTCTTT.

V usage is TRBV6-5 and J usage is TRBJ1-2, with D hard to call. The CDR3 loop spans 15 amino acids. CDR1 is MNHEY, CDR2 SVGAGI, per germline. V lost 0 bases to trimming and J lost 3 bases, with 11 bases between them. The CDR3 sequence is CASSYSDPLDYGYTF. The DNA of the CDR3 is TGTGCCAGCAGTTACTCGGACCCCTTGGACTATGGCTACACCTTC.

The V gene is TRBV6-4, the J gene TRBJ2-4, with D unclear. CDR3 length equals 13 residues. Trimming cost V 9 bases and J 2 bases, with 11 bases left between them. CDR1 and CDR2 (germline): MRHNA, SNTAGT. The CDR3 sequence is CASPDDSKNIQYF. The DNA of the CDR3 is TGTGCCAGTCCCGACGATTCCAAAAACATTCAGTACTTC.

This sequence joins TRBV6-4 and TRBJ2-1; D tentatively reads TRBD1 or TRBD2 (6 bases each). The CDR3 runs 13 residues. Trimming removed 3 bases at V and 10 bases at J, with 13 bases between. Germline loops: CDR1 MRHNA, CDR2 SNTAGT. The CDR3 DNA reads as TGTGCCAGCAGTGAAGGGGGGCAAGGAGAGCAGTTCTTC. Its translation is CASSEGGQGEQFF.

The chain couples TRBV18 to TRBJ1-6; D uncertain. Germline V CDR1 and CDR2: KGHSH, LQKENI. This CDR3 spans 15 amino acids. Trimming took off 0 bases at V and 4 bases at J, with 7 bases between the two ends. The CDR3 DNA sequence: TGTGCCAGCTCACCACCCGGAGGTTATAATTCACCCCTCCACTTT. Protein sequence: CASSPPGGYNSPLHF.